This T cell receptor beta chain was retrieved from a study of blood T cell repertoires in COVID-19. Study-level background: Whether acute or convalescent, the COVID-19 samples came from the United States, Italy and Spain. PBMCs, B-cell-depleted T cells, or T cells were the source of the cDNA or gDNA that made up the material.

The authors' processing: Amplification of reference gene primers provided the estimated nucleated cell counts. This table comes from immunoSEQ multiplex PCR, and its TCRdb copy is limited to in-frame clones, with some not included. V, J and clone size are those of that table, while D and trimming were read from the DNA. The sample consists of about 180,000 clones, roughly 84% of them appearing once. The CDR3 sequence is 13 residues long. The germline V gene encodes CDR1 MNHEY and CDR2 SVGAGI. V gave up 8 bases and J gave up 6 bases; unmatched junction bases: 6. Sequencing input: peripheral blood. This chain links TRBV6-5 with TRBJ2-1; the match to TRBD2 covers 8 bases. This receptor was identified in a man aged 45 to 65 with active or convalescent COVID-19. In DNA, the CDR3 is TGTGCCAGCCAGAGGACTAGCTTCAATGAGCAGTTCTTC. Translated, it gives CASQRTSFNEQFF.